Listed below are T cell receptor beta chains from one sample, sequenced in a study of shared clonotypes between healthy human individuals. Profiled with immunoSEQ multiplex PCR; TCRdb holds only in-frame clones, not every one. The sample lists about 2 million clones; 85% to 95% were seen once. The sequencing sample was made of naive CD8+ T cells sorted from blood. The receptors here all came from a man aged 18 to 29 in good health. Each CDR3 is given with its conserved first and last residue. D genes are given only for firm matches. Clone size is given for some rows only: seen once, a few or many times, or a class if the clone is expanded.

j_call,d_call,clone_size,v_call,cdr3_aa,cdr3_nt
TRBJ2-1,NA,once,TRBV7-3,CASSPQGSSYNEQFF,TGTGCCAGCAGCCCACAAGGGAGCTCCTACAATGAGCAGTTCTTC
TRBJ1-6,TRBD1,NA,TRBV7-9,CASGTVQGVSSPLHF,TGTGCCAGCGGTACGGTTCAGGGGGTTAGTTCACCCCTCCACTTT
TRBJ2-5,NA,NA,TRBV2,CASSGGWRAETQYF,TGTGCCAGCAGTGGGGGTTGGCGGGCGGAGACCCAGTACTTC
TRBJ2-7,NA,NA,TRBV27,CASSPLGYEQYF,TGTGCCAGCAGTCCATTGGGCTACGAGCAGTACTTC
TRBJ2-5,TRBD2,NA,TRBV7-2,CASSFPSGGAETQYF,TGTGCCAGCAGCTTCCCTAGCGGGGGGGCGGAGACCCAGTACTTC
TRBJ2-1,NA,NA,TRBV25-1,CASSEGGGRAEQFF,TGTGCCAGCAGTGAGGGAGGTGGACGGGCTGAGCAGTTCTTC
TRBJ2-2,NA,NA,TRBV12-5,CASGLVLGTTNTGELFF,TGTGCTAGTGGTTTGGTACTCGGGACAACCAACACCGGGGAGCTGTTTTTT
TRBJ2-7,TRBD2,NA,TRBV4-3,CASSQATSGSYEQYF,TGCGCCAGCAGCCAAGCCACTAGCGGCTCCTACGAGCAGTACTTC
TRBJ2-2,NA,NA,TRBV5-1,CASSFSGTGELFF,TGCGCCAGCAGCTTTTCCGGCACCGGGGAGCTGTTTTTT
TRBJ2-1,NA,NA,TRBV28,CASGWDDNEQFF,TGTGCCTCCGGGTGGGACGACAATGAGCAGTTCTTC
TRBJ2-1,TRBD2,once,TRBV11-2,CASSPRASGIPGYNEQFF,TGTGCCAGCAGCCCCCGGGCTAGCGGGATTCCTGGCTACAATGAGCAGTTCTTC
TRBJ2-1,NA,NA,TRBV7-2,CASSLGTNGFFGQFF,TGTGCCAGCAGCTTAGGGACAAATGGATTTTTTGGGCAGTTCTTC
TRBJ2-1,TRBD2,NA,TRBV7-9,CASSLGGGREDEQFF,TGTGCCAGCAGCTTAGGAGGCGGGAGGGAGGATGAGCAGTTCTTC
TRBJ1-1,NA,NA,TRBV6-6,CASTLSRTEAFF,TGTGCCAGCACCCTCTCTCGCACTGAAGCTTTCTTT
TRBJ1-5,NA,once,TRBV27,CASSLSANQPQHF,TGTGCCAGCAGTTTATCGGCGAATCAGCCCCAGCATTTT
TRBJ2-3,TRBD2,once,TRBV27,CASSLLLAGEGTDTQYF,TGTGCCAGCAGTTTATTACTAGCGGGAGAAGGCACAGATACGCAGTATTTT
TRBJ2-7,NA,NA,TRBV10-2,CASTTGGREQYF,TGCGCCAGTACAACGGGGGGCCGCGAGCAGTACTTC
TRBJ2-7,NA,NA,TRBV27,CASSFSGDEQYF,TGTGCCAGCAGTTTTTCAGGGGATGAGCAGTACTTC
TRBJ2-7,NA,NA,TRBV11-2,CASSLDSSSRHEQYF,TGTGCCAGCAGCTTAGATTCTAGTTCTCGCCACGAGCAGTACTTC
TRBJ2-3,TRBD2,NA,TRBV2,CASSEPTSGAFFGTDTQYF,TGTGCCAGCAGTGAGCCTACTAGCGGGGCTTTTTTTGGGACAGATACGCAGTATTTT
TRBJ1-2,TRBD1,NA,TRBV29-1,CSVAGTGIANYGYTF,TGCAGCGTTGCCGGGACAGGGATCGCTAACTATGGCTACACCTTC
TRBJ2-4,NA,NA,TRBV7-9,CASSLGQGRNIQYF,TGTGCCAGCAGCCTAGGGCAGGGGCGAAACATTCAGTACTTC
TRBJ1-4,NA,NA,TRBV4-3,CASSQDLFGGSNEKLFF,TGCGCCAGCAGCCAAGATCTATTCGGGGGATCTAATGAAAAACTGTTTTTT
TRBJ2-7,NA,few,TRBV6-5,CASSYSDEQYF,TGTGCCAGCAGTTACTCTGACGAGCAGTACTTC
TRBJ2-7,NA,NA,TRBV30,CAWGWEDRLYEQYF,TGTGCCTGGGGTTGGGAGGACAGGCTTTACGAGCAGTACTTC
TRBJ2-1,TRBD2,NA,TRBV11-2,CASSLGAGAEEQFF,TGTGCCAGCAGCTTAGGGGCGGGAGCCGAGGAGCAGTTCTTC
TRBJ2-7,NA,NA,TRBV30,CAWSAPWGPHSYEQYF,TGTGCCTGGAGCGCCCCGTGGGGGCCTCACTCCTACGAGCAGTACTTC
TRBJ2-1,NA,NA,TRBV11-2,CASTPGLYSYNEQFF,TGTGCCAGCACCCCCGGACTTTACTCCTACAATGAGCAGTTCTTC
TRBJ2-7,NA,NA,TRBV9,CASSSQGENEQYF,TGTGCCAGCAGCTCCCAAGGGGAGAACGAGCAGTACTTC
TRBJ2-5,NA,NA,TRBV25-1,CASSEFAGGETQYF,TGTGCCAGCAGTGAATTTGCCGGAGGAGAGACCCAGTACTTC
TRBJ2-7,TRBD2,NA,TRBV27,CASSYEGLAGDEQYF,TGTGCCAGCAGTTACGAGGGACTAGCGGGAGACGAGCAGTACTTC
TRBJ2-7,TRBD2,NA,TRBV7-9,CASSDSGGADEQYF,TGTGCCAGCAGCGATAGCGGGGGGGCGGACGAGCAGTACTTC
TRBJ1-4,NA,NA,TRBV19,CASSPRGNGNEKLFF,TGTGCCAGTAGTCCTAGAGGCAATGGTAATGAAAAACTGTTTTTT
TRBJ2-3,TRBD2,once,TRBV11-2,CASSLGTAGGNTDTQYF,TGTGCCAGCAGCTTAGGGACAGCGGGGGGCAACACAGATACGCAGTATTTT
TRBJ2-7,NA,NA,TRBV7-9,CASSLQENYEQYF,TGTGCCAGCAGCTTACAGGAAAACTACGAGCAGTACTTC
TRBJ2-2,NA,NA,TRBV13,CASSLVGGENTGELFF,TGTGCCAGCAGCTTAGTTGGAGGCGAGAACACCGGGGAGCTGTTTTTT
TRBJ2-7,NA,NA,TRBV29-1,CSAVPRGTTEQYF,TGCAGCGCTGTCCCAAGGGGGACTACAGAGCAGTACTTC
TRBJ2-7,TRBD1,NA,TRBV2,CASSGQGAEEQYF,TGTGCCAGCTCGGGACAGGGGGCGGAAGAGCAGTACTTC
TRBJ2-5,NA,NA,TRBV5-1,CASSPLYGVGETQYF,TGCGCCAGCAGCCCCCTCTATGGGGTGGGGGAGACCCAGTACTTC
TRBJ1-5,NA,NA,TRBV19,CASSGPSGGRDRDQPQHF,TGTGCCAGTAGTGGGCCAAGCGGAGGGCGTGATAGGGATCAGCCCCAGCATTTT
TRBJ2-7,TRBD1,NA,TRBV15,CATSSGTGPYEQYF,TGTGCCACCAGCAGCGGGACAGGTCCATACGAGCAGTACTTC
TRBJ2-7,NA,NA,TRBV5-1,CASSWTGLDYEQYF,TGCGCCAGCAGCTGGACGGGACTCGACTACGAGCAGTACTTC
TRBJ1-2,NA,NA,TRBV7-2,CASSDQLNYGYTF,TGTGCCAGCAGCGATCAGCTGAACTATGGCTACACCTTC
TRBJ1-3,NA,NA,TRBV9,CASSAEGGSGNTIYF,TGTGCCAGCAGCGCCGAGGGAGGGAGTGGAAACACCATATATTTT
TRBJ2-1,NA,NA,TRBV7-2,CASSLAPNPAYNEQFF,TGTGCCAGCAGCTTAGCCCCGAACCCCGCCTACAATGAGCAGTTCTTC
TRBJ2-7,NA,NA,TRBV4-1,CASSQKLDYEQYF,TGCGCCAGCAGCCAGAAACTAGATTACGAGCAGTACTTC
TRBJ2-5,NA,NA,TRBV28,CASSSLQGIQETQYF,TGTGCCAGCAGTTCCCTACAGGGTATACAAGAGACCCAGTACTTC
TRBJ2-1,TRBD1,NA,TRBV19,CASQGVPEQFF,TGTGCCAGTCAGGGGGTGCCTGAGCAGTTCTTC
TRBJ1-5,NA,NA,TRBV7-6,CASSLGQGNQPQHF,TGTGCCAGCAGCTTAGGGCAGGGCAATCAGCCCCAGCATTTT
TRBJ2-3,NA,NA,TRBV7-2,CASSSLSGVPSSTDTQYF,TGTGCCAGCAGCTCCCTCAGTGGGGTACCCTCTAGCACAGATACGCAGTATTTT
TRBJ1-4,TRBD1,NA,TRBV11-2,CASSFGQGAAKEKLFF,TGTGCCAGCAGCTTCGGACAGGGGGCGGCGAAGGAAAAACTGTTTTTT
TRBJ1-3,NA,NA,TRBV21-1,CASSKDRDRDPSGNTIYF,TGTGCCAGCAGCAAAGATAGGGACAGGGATCCCTCTGGAAACACCATATATTTT
TRBJ2-7,NA,NA,TRBV4-1,CASSQAGGEQYF,TGCGCCAGCAGCCAAGCCGGGGGCGAGCAGTACTTC
TRBJ2-1,TRBD2,NA,TRBV4-2,CASSQVPGGHEQFF,TGTGCCAGCAGCCAAGTCCCGGGAGGGCACGAGCAGTTCTTC
TRBJ2-3,TRBD1,NA,TRBV27,CASTYRGGTDTQYF,TGTGCCAGCACTTACAGGGGTGGCACAGATACGCAGTATTTT
TRBJ1-3,NA,NA,TRBV19,CASSIVPGGSSGNTIYF,TGTGCCAGTAGTATAGTCCCGGGGGGAAGCTCTGGAAACACCATATATTTT
TRBJ1-2,TRBD1,NA,TRBV27,CASSEQGAWSYGYTF,TGTGCCAGCAGTGAGCAGGGGGCCTGGAGCTATGGCTACACCTTC